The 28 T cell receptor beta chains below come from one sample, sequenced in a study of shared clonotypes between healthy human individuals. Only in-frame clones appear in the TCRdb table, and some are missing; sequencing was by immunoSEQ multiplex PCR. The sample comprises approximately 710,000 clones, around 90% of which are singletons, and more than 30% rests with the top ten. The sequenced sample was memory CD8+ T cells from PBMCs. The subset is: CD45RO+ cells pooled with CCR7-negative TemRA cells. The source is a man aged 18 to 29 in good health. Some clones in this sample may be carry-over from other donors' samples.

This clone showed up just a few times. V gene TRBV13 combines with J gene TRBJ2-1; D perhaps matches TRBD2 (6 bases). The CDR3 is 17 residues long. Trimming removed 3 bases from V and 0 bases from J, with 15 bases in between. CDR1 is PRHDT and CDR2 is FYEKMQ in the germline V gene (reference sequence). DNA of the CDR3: TGTGCCAGCAGCTTTAGCGGACACTCGAGCTCCTACAATGAGCAGTTCTTC. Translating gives CASSFSGHSSSYNEQFF.

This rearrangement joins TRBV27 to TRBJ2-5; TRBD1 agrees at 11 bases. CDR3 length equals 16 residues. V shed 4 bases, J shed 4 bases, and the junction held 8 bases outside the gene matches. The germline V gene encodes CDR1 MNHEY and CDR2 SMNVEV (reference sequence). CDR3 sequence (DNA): TGTGCCAGCAGTTACCTCGGACAGGGGGCGCGAGAGACCCAGTACTTC. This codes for CASSYLGQGARETQYF.

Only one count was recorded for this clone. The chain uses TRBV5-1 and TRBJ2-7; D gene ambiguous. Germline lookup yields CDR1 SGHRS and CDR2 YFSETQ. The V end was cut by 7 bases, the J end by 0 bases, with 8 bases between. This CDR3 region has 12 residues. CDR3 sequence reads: CASGSDSYEQYF. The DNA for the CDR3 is TGCGCCAGCGGGTCAGACTCCTACGAGCAGTACTTC.

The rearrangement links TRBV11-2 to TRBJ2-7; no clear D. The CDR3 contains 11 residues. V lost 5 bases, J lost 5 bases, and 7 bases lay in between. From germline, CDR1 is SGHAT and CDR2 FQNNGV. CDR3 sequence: CASSPRHEQYF. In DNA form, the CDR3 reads TGTGCCAGCAGCCCCCGACACGAGCAGTACTTC. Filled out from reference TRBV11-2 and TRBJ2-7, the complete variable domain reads EAGVAQSPRYKIIEKRQSVAFWCNPISGHATLYWYQQILGQGPKLLIQFQNNGVVDDSQLPKDRFSAERLKGVDSTLKIQPAKLEDSAVYLCASSPRHEQYFGPGTRLTVT.

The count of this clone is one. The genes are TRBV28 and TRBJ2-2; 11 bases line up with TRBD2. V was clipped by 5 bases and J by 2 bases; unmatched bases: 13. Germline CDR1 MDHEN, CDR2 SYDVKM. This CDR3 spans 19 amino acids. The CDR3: CASSPMLLTSGSNTGELFF. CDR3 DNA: TGTGCCAGCAGTCCAATGCTGCTTACTAGCGGGAGTAACACCGGGGAGCTGTTTTTT.

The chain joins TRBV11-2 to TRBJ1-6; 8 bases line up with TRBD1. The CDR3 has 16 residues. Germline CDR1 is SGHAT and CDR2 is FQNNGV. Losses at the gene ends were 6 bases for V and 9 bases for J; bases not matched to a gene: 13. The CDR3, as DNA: TGTGCCAGCAGGCCTCCCCGGGCAGGGGGCAGTTCACCCCTCCACTTT. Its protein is CASRPPRAGGSSPLHF.

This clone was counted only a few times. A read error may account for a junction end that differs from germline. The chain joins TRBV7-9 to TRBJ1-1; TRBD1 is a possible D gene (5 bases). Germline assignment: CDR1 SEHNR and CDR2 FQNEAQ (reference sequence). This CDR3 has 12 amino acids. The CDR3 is CASSLEGSRTVF. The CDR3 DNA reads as TGTGCCAGCAGCTTAGAGGGGAGTAGGACGGTATTT.

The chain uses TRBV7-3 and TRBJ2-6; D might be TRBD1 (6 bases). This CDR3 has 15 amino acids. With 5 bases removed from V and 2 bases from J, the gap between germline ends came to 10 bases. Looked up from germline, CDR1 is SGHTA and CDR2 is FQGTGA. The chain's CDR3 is CASSPDSAGANVLTF. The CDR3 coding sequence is TGTGCCAGCAGCCCGGACAGTGCTGGGGCCAACGTCCTGACTTTC. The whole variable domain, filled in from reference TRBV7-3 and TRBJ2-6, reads GAGVSQTPSNKVTEKGKYVELRCDPISGHTALYWYRQSLGQGPEFLIYFQGTGAADDSGLPNDRFFAVRPEGSVSTLKIQRTERGDSAVYLCASSPDSAGANVLTFGAGSRLTVL.

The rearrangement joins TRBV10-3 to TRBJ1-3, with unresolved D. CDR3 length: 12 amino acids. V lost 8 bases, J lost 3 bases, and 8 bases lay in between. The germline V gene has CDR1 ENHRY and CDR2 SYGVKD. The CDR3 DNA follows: TGTGCCATCCCGGGTCGTGGAAACACCATATATTTT. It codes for CAIPGRGNTIYF.

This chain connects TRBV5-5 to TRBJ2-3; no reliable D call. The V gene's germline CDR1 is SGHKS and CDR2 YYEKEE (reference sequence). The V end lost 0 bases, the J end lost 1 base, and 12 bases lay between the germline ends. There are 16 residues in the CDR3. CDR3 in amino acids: CASSLDGVTGTDTQYF. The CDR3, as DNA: TGTGCCAGCAGCTTGGATGGCGTGACTGGCACAGATACGCAGTATTTT.

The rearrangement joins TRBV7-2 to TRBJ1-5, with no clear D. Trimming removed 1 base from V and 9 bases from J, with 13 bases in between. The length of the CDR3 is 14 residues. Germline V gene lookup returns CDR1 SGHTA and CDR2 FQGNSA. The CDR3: CASSLDRRGWPQHF. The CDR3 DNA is TGTGCCAGCAGCTTAGACCGCCGAGGGTGGCCCCAGCATTTT.

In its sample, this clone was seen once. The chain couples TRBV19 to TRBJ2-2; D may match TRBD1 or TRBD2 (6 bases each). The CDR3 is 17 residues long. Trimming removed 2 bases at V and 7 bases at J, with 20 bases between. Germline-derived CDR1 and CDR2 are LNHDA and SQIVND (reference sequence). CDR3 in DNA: TGTGCCAGTAGTATAAATCTGGAAGGGGGGTTGGTCGGGGAGCTGTTTTTT. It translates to CASSINLEGGLVGELFF. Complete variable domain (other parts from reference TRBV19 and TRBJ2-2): DGGITQSPKYLFRKEGQNVTLSCEQNLNHDAMYWYRQDPGQGLRLIYYSQIVNDFQKGDIAEGYSVSREKKESFPLTVTSAQKNPTAFYLCASSINLEGGLVGELFFGEGSRLTVL.

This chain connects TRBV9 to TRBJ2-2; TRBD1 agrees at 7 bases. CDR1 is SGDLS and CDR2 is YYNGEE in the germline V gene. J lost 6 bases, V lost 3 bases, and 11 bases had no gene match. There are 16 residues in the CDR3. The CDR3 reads CASSEHPGTAAGELFF. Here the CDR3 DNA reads TGTGCCAGCAGCGAACACCCCGGGACAGCGGCCGGGGAGCTGTTTTTT.

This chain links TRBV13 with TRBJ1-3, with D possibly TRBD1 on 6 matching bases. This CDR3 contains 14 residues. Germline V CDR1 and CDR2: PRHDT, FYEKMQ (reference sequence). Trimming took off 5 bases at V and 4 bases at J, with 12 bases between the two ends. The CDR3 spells CASSQGGPGNTIYF. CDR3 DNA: TGTGCCAGCAGCCAAGGGGGGCCGGGAAACACCATATATTTT.

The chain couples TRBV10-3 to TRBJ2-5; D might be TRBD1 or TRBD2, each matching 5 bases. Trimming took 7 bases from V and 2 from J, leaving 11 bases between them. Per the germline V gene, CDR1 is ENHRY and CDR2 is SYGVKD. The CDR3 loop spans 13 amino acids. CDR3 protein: CAITRGQQETQYF. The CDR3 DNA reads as TGTGCCATCACCCGGGGCCAACAAGAGACCCAGTACTTC.

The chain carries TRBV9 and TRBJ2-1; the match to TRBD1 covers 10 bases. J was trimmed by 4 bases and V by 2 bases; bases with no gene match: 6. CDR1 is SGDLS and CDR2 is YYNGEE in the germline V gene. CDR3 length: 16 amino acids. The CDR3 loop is CASSVSGTGAYNEQFF. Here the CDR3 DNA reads TGTGCCAGCAGCGTTAGTGGGACAGGGGCATACAATGAGCAGTTCTTC.

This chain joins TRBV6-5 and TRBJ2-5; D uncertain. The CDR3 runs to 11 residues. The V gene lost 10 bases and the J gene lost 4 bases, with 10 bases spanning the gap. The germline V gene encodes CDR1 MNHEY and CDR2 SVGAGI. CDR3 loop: CATKGPETQYF. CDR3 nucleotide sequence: TGTGCCACCAAGGGCCCAGAGACCCAGTACTTC.

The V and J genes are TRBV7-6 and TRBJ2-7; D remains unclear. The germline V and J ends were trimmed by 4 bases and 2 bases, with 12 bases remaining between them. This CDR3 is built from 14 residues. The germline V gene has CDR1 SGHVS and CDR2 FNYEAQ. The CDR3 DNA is TGTGCCAGCAGCTCAAGACTGGGGACCTACGAGCAGTACTTC. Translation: CASSSRLGTYEQYF.

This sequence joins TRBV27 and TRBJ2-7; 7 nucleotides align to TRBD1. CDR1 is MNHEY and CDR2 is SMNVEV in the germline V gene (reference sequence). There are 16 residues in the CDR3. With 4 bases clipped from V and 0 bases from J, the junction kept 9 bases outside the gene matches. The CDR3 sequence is CASSSRHRDSSYEQYF. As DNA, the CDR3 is TGTGCCAGCAGTTCCCGCCACCGGGACAGCTCCTACGAGCAGTACTTC.

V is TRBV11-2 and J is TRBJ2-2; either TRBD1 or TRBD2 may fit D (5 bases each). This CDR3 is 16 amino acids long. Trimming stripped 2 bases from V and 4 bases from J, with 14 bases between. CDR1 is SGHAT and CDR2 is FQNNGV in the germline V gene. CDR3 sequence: CASSLFGTERTGELFF. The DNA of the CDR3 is TGTGCCAGCAGCTTATTTGGGACGGAGCGCACCGGGGAGCTGTTTTTT.

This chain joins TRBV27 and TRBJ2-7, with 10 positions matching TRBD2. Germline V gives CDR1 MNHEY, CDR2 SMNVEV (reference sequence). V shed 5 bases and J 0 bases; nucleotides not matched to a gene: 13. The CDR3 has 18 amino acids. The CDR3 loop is CASSPRGSGRALSYEQYF. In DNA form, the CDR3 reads TGTGCCAGCAGTCCCCGGGGGAGCGGGAGGGCCCTCTCCTACGAGCAGTACTTC.

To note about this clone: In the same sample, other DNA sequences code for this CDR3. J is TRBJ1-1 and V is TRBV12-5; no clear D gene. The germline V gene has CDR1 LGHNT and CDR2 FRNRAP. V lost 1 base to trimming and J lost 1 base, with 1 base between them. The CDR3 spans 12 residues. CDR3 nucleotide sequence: TGTGCTAGTGGTTTGGGGAACACTGAAGCTTTCTTT. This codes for CASGLGNTEAFF.

CDR3 nucleotide sequence: TGTGCCAGCAGCGAAGCAGAAGAGCAGTTCTTC. This sequence encodes CASSEAEEQFF. This sequence joins TRBV5-6 and TRBJ2-1; no reliable D call. V lost 4 bases and J 10 bases, leaving 9 bases between the germline ends. Germline lookup yields CDR1 SGHDT and CDR2 YYEEEE. This CDR3 contains 11 residues.

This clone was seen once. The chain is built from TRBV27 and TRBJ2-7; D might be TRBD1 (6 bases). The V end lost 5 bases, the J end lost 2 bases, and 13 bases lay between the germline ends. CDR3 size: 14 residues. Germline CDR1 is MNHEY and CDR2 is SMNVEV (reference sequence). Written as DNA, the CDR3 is TGTGCCAGCAGTCCGACAGGTGGGGCCTACGAGCAGTACTTC. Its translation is CASSPTGGAYEQYF.

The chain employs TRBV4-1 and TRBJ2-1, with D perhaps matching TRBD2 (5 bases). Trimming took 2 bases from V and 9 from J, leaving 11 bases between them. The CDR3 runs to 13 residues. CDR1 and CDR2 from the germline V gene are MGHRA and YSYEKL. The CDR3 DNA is TGCGCCAGCAGCCAACACGTTCGGGGTGAGCAGTTCTTC. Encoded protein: CASSQHVRGEQFF.

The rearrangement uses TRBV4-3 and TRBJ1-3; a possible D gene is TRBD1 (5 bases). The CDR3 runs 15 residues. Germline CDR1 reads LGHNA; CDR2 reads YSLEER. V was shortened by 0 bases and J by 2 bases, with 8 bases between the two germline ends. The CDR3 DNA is TGCGCCAGCAGCCAAGACAGGGCGGCTGGAAACACCATATATTTT. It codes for CASSQDRAAGNTIYF.

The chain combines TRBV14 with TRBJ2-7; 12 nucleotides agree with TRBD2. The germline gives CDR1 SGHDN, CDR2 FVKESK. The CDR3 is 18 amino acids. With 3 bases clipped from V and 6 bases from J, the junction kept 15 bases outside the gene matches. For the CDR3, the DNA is TGTGCCAGCAGCCACCCCGGACTAGCGGGGTTATGGGGAGGCGAGCAGTACTTC. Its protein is CASSHPGLAGLWGGEQYF.

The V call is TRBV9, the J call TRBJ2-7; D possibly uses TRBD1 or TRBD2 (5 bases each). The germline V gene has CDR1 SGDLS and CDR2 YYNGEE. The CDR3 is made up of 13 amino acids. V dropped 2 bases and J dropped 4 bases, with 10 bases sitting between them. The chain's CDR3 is CASSVNGAYEQYF. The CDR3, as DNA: TGTGCCAGCAGCGTGAACGGGGCGTACGAGCAGTACTTC.